A selection of T cell receptor beta chains follows, all from one sample in a study of a mutant IDH1 vaccine in newly diagnosed glioma. Here immunoSEQ multiplex PCR was the method, and the copy in TCRdb shows in-frame clones only, minus some. There are approximately 100,000 clones in the sample; 89% occur only once, and 0.77% lies in the top ten. These receptors lack a known antigen. Sequencing used PBMCs, obtained from a glioma patient whose treatment included an IDH1 peptide vaccine. Receptors originate from a woman aged 45-65 years with glioma. CDR3s include the opening cysteine and the closing phenylalanine or tryptophan.

len,v_gene,j_gene,CDR3aa
14,TRBV4-2,-,CASSQDQGGYEQYF
16,TRBV27,TRBJ2-2,CASSFAAGGNTGELFF
13,TRBV6-6,TRBJ2-7,CASSYSFPYEQYF
11,TRBV10-3,TRBJ1-3,CASRNGNTIYF
11,TRBV30,TRBJ2-7,CAWRREYEQYF
14,TRBV5-1,TRBJ1-6,CASSLRGPGSPLHF
14,TRBV19,TRBJ2-7,CASSIRTGVYEQYF
13,TRBV5-4,TRBJ2-2,CASSWAMAGELFF
13,TRBV30,TRBJ2-1,CAWSRWGYNEQFF
11,TRBV29-1,TRBJ1-1,CSVGQDTEAFF
14,TRBV10-3,TRBJ2-3,CAISASGGTDTQYF
14,TRBV29-1,TRBJ2-3,CSGRPEGFTDTQYF
13,TRBV10-2,TRBJ2-1,CASLADTYNEQFF
14,TRBV11-2,TRBJ2-5,CASRGQATQETQYF
18,TRBV29-1,TRBJ2-1,CSVPGEGLAGGSYNEQFF
15,TRBV6-1,TRBJ1-2,CASSESGTAAYGYTF
14,TRBV5-8,TRBJ1-2,CASSPLWAAVLFTF
15,TRBV2,TRBJ2-1,CASIRGASGYNEQFF
15,TRBV6-5,TRBJ2-1,CASKLGTYSYNEQFF
16,TRBV18,TRBJ1-5,CASSPKTVRNNQPQHF
16,TRBV29-1,TRBJ2-1,CSVPATTSVGYNEQFF
16,TRBV10-3,TRBJ2-2,CAIRDSRRENTGELFF
14,TRBV27,TRBJ2-7,CASSLGQVAYEQYF
14,TRBV29-1,TRBJ2-7,CSVALLAVPYEQYF
16,TRBV28,TRBJ2-7,CASSLILAGSSYEQYF
13,TRBV18,TRBJ1-5,CASSGGSNQPQHF
15,TRBV7-9,TRBJ2-7,CASSLVRSSSYEQYF
13,TRBV6-5,TRBJ2-3,CASSYSKTDTQYF
15,TRBV4-2,TRBJ2-1,CASSQDRQGDNEQFF
13,TRBV6-5,TRBJ1-5,CASSSQGGQPQHF
14,TRBV9,TRBJ2-3,CASSVIALGDTQYF
16,TRBV5-8,TRBJ1-1,CASRPRLYSMNTEAFF
15,TRBV18,TRBJ2-7,CASSPTADHYYEQYF
15,TRBV16,TRBJ2-1,CASSQEGRASNEQFF
14,TRBV28,TRBJ1-1,CASNPGHLNTEAFF
16,TRBV7-2,TRBJ1-4,CASSLTRDRRNEKLFF
16,TRBV5-1,TRBJ2-2,CASSWRGDSYTGELFF
16,TRBV27,TRBJ2-7,CASRRPRTSGSYEQYF
15,TRBV19,TRBJ1-1,CASSIEAGRGAEAFF
15,TRBV7-2,TRBJ2-7,CASSPPGTGTYEQYF
16,TRBV11-1,TRBJ2-3,CASSLVSRRSTDTQYF
13,TRBV29-1,TRBJ1-1,CSVEGPRGTEAFF
17,TRBV27,TRBJ2-7,CASSSAPGQGKAYEQYF
14,TRBV28,TRBJ2-5,CATSLGTGKETQYF
14,TRBV25-1,TRBJ1-3,CASSEDRDGNTIYF
15,TRBV30,TRBJ2-1,CAWSVGSSGYNEQFF
13,TRBV6-4,TRBJ1-6,CASSDGDTSPLHF